This T cell receptor (beta chain) was sequenced during a study of blood T cells in healthy people across ages. V was shortened by 1 base and J by 2 bases, with 8 bases between the two germline ends. The CDR3 spans 14 residues. Looked up from germline, CDR1 is KGHSH and CDR2 is LQKENI. Sample-barcoded 5' priming and a J-beta primer mix drove a second PCR of roughly 6 to 12 cycles. A single record per CDR3 protein comes from TCRdb applying MiXCR to the 5' RACE reads. The sample has 550,000 to 700,000 distinct CDR3 sequences, 27% seen once; the top ten hold around 20%. This clonotype was recorded at least ten times.

The sequenced sample consisted of blood. This receptor was obtained from a woman in her 70s in good health. V gene TRBV18 combines with J gene TRBJ1-2, with D possibly TRBD1 on 6 matching bases. The CDR3 nucleotides are TGTGCCAGCTCACCACGTACAGGGAACTATGGCTACACCTTC. Protein product: CASSPRTGNYGYTF.